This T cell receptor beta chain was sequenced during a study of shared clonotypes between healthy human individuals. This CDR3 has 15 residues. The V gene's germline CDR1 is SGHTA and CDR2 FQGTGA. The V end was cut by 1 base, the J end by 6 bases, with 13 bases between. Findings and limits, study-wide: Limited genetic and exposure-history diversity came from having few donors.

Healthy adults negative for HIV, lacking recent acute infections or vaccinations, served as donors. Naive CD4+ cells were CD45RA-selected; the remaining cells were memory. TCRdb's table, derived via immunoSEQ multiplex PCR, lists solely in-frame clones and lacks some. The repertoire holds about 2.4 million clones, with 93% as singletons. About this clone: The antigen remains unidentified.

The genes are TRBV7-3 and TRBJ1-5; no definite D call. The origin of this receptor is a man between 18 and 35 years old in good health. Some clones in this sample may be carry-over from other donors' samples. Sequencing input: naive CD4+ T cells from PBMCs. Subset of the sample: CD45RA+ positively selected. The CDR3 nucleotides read TGTGCCAGCAGCTTAATTGGAGGGAAGGGTCAGCCCCAGCATTTT. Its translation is CASSLIGGKGQPQHF.